This T cell receptor (beta chain) was sequenced during a study of blood T cell repertoires in COVID-19. Overall study: The samples span acute and convalescent COVID-19 from the United States, Italy and Spain. T cells, B-cell-depleted T cells, or PBMCs supplied cDNA or gDNA.

The CDR3 runs to 12 residues. The V end was cut by 5 bases, the J end by 6 bases, with 5 bases between. Germline CDR1 is MNHEY and CDR2 is SMNVEV (reference sequence). Sequenced by immunoSEQ multiplex PCR; TCRdb stores in-frame clones only, minus some. The sample records roughly 220,000 clones, approximately 80% being singletons. Across about two dozen US areas, participants ranged in age from about 18 to 89 years. Clinical history as reported by participants underpinned cohort assignment. This clone was detected only a few times. This chain joins TRBV27 and TRBJ1-6, with no clear D. The source is a woman in her forties with acute COVID-19. The source material was PBMCs or T cells enriched from blood (not recorded which). CDR3 coding DNA: TGTGCCAGCAGTAACTTTAATTCACCCCTCCACTTT. Translated: CASSNFNSPLHF.